The clone carrying this T cell receptor (beta chain) was picked up many times. How the authors handled the data: The number of TCRs in each sample had a median of approximately 90,000 and spanned roughly 23,224 to 750,000. TCRdb processed the RACE reads anew with MiXCR; each CDR3 protein has one entry. None of the V and J calls come from the authors' own analysis; TCRdb made them. Of 330,000 or so distinct CDR3 sequences in the sample, around 6% were seen once. The source of the sample is a study of human T cells and chemical hapten exposure. The time point: patch test 2, 6 weeks after DPC sensitization. Specified treatment: therapeutic diphenylcyclopropenone sensitization with weekly scalp DPC. This receptor was taken from a woman aged 18-29 years with alopecia areata. Some clones in this sample may be carry-over from other donors' samples. This sample comprised whole blood, obtained in connection with sensitization to the hapten diphenylcyclopropenone (DPC).

The DNA of the CDR3 is TGTGCCAGCAGCTCGCAGGGGCTGACTGAAGCTTTCTTT. It specifies CASSSQGLTEAFF. V usage is TRBV12-3 or TRBV12-4 and J usage is TRBJ1-1; maybe TRBD1 (6 bases). V lost 6 bases and J lost 5, with 13 bases in between. The length of the CDR3 is 13 residues.